This TCR beta chain is from a study of shared clonotypes between healthy human individuals. Whole-study context: There were three CD4 naive, three CD4 memory, two CD8 naive and one CD8 memory plates per donor.

The naive CD8 subset, CD45RO-negative cells positively selected for CCR7, excluded terminally differentiated effector memory CD45RA+ cells. In regard to this clone: The antigen remains undetermined.

The protocol was immunoSEQ multiplex PCR, while the TCRdb copy is restricted to in-frame clones and leaves out a portion. The sample contains 550,000 to 600,000 clones, 95% to 98% of which appear only once. V lost 8 bases, J lost 3 bases, and 19 bases lay in between. The germline gives CDR1 MGHRA, CDR2 YSYEKL. The CDR3 runs to 15 residues. Study-wide points: Relative to memory subsets, naive subsets generally showed larger estimated richness. An anticipated effect of sequencing depth on clonotype sharing among donors was recognized. Genetic and exposure-history diversity was limited by the few donors.

The receptor was derived from a man under 40 in good health. The genes are TRBV4-1 and TRBJ1-2, with D possibly TRBD1 on 5 matching bases. The sequenced material came from naive CD8+ T cells sorted from blood. The chain's CDR3 is CASQGTGVNHYGYTF. In DNA, the CDR3 is TGCGCCAGCCAAGGGACGGGAGTAAACCACTATGGCTACACCTTC.